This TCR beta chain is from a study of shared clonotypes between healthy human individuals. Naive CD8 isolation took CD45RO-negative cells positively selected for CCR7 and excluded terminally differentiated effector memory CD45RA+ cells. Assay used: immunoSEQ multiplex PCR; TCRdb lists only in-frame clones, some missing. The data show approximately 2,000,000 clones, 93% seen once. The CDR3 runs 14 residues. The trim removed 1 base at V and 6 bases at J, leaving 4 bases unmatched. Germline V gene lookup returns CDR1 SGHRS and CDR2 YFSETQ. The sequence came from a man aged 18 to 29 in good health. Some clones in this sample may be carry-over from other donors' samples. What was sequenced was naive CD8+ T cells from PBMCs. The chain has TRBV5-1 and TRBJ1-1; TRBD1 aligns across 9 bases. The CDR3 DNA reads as TGCGCCAGCAGCTTGTTGGGGGACAGGGCTGAAGCTTTCTTT. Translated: CASSLLGDRAEAFF.